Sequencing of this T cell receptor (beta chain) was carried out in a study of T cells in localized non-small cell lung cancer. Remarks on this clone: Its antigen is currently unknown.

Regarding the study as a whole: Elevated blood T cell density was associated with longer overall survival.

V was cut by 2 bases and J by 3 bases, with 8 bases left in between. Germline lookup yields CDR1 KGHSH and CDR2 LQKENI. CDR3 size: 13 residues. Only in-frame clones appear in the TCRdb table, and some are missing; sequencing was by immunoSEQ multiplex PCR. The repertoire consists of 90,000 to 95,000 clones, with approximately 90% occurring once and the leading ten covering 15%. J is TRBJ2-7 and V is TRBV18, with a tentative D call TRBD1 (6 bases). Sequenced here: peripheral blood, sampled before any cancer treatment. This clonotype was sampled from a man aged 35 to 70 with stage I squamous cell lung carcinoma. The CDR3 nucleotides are TGTGCCAGCTCACCAGGGACAAACTACGAGCAGTACTTC. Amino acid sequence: CASSPGTNYEQYF.